A single sample gave rise to the 14 T cell receptor beta chains below, sequenced in a study of CD4+ T cells in melanoma. Libraries were prepared by immunoSEQ multiplex PCR; TCRdb keeps only in-frame clonotypes and omits some of them. The repertoire holds roughly 5,000 clones, with over 55% as singletons. The sequencing sample was made of cells from a culture (not recorded whether cultured in vitro). The receptors stem from a human donor with melanoma.

J is TRBJ1-5 and V is TRBV7-8; no clear D. The germline CDR1 and CDR2 sequences are SGHVS and FQNEAQ. V was clipped by 1 base and J by 6 bases, with 10 bases between them. The length of the CDR3 is 14 residues. For the CDR3, the DNA is TGTGCCAGCAGCTTAGGTCAGCGCGGTCAGCCCCAGCATTTT. It specifies CASSLGQRGQPQHF.

The count of this clone is one. The rearrangement links TRBV19 to TRBJ1-1, with TRBD1 as a possible D gene (5 bases). The V end lost 4 bases, the J end lost 1 base, and 10 bases lay between the germline ends. The CDR3 is 14 residues long. Germline lookup yields CDR1 LNHDA and CDR2 SQIVND (reference sequence). The CDR3 nucleotides are TGTGCCAGTAGTAGAACAGGCTCGAACACTGAAGCTTTCTTT. Translated, it gives CASSRTGSNTEAFF.

The J gene is TRBJ1-5, the V gene TRBV9; TRBD1 is a possible D gene (6 bases). Per the germline V gene, CDR1 is SGDLS and CDR2 is YYNGEE. The CDR3 is made up of 15 amino acids. The ends were cut back, 4 bases at V and 6 bases at J, with 17 bases in the middle. The CDR3 is CASSPSGGGGQPQHF. The CDR3 DNA follows: TGTGCCAGCAGCCCCAGCGGGGGGGGCGGTCAGCCCCAGCATTTT.

This clone is medium-sized. The chain recombines TRBV7-2 with TRBJ2-2; D perhaps matches TRBD2 (7 bases). The V gene's germline CDR1 is SGHTA and CDR2 FQGNSA. The CDR3 loop spans 16 amino acids. V lost 5 bases, J lost 6 bases, and 19 bases lay in between. CDR3 amino acids: CASSLPRGAGAGELFF. The CDR3 nucleotides read TGTGCCAGCAGCCTCCCCCGGGGGGCAGGAGCCGGGGAGCTGTTTTTT.

The V and J genes are TRBV9 and TRBJ2-3; TRBD1 aligns across 8 bases. The CDR3 contains 14 residues. J was trimmed by 3 bases and V by 4 bases; bases with no gene match: 4. Germline V lookup: CDR1 SGDLS, CDR2 YYNGEE. CDR3 protein: CASSLQGDTDTQYF. The CDR3 DNA is TGTGCCAGCAGCCTACAGGGGGATACAGATACGCAGTATTTT.

V and J are TRBV9 and TRBJ1-2; the D gene is possibly TRBD1 (6 bases). Between the trimmed V and J ends, which lost 0 bases and 8 bases, there was a span of 17 bases. Per germline, CDR1 SGDLS and CDR2 YYNGEE. This CDR3 is built from 15 residues. The CDR3 nucleotides are TGTGCCAGCAGCGTAGACTTGACAGGCAGAGAGGGCTACACCTTC. Amino acids: CASSVDLTGREGYTF.

The genes are TRBV18 and TRBJ1-3; perhaps TRBD1 as D (5 bases). The V and J ends lost 2 bases and 2 bases respectively, with 10 bases between them. The CDR3 has 15 amino acids. Per germline, CDR1 KGHSH and CDR2 LQKENI. In DNA form, the CDR3 reads TGTGCCAGCTCACCAGGGTGGGGCCCTGGAAACACCATATATTTT. It yields the protein CASSPGWGPGNTIYF.

The rearrangement uses TRBV7-6 and TRBJ2-2; 9 bases line up with TRBD1. The CDR3 is 14 residues long. Germline V gene sequence: CDR1 SGHVS, CDR2 FNYEAQ. The V and J ends lost 5 bases and 5 bases, in that order; junction bases with no gene match: 3. This CDR3 is CASSPGQGTGELFF. The CDR3 DNA follows: TGTGCCAGCAGCCCGGGACAGGGAACCGGGGAGCTGTTTTTT.

This chain uses TRBV27 with TRBJ1-1, with no clear D. In germline, CDR1 is MNHEY, CDR2 SMNVEV (reference sequence). The CDR3 spans 13 residues. The V end was cut by 9 bases, the J end by 0 bases, with 11 bases between. The CDR3 here is CASSDPMNTEAFF. Here the CDR3 DNA reads TGTGCCAGTTCGGACCCTATGAACACTGAAGCTTTCTTT.

Turning to this clone: This sample also contains other DNA sequences that code for the same CDR3. The V call is TRBV13, the J call TRBJ1-1, with 7 bases fitting TRBD1. The trim removed 5 bases at V and 1 base at J, leaving 4 bases unmatched. This CDR3 is built from 14 residues. The V gene's germline CDR1 is PRHDT and CDR2 FYEKMQ (reference sequence). The CDR3 nucleotides read TGTGCCAGCAGCGTATGGACAGGGAACACTGAAGCTTTCTTT. This translates into CASSVWTGNTEAFF.

The V call is TRBV27, the J call TRBJ1-5; no clear D. Germline values: CDR1 MNHEY, CDR2 SMNVEV (reference sequence). Trimming pared 2 bases from V and 5 bases from J, leaving 7 bases between. The CDR3 length is 13 residues. CDR3: CASSLTSYQPQHF. The DNA for the CDR3 is TGTGCCAGCAGTTTAACCAGTTATCAGCCCCAGCATTTT.

J is TRBJ2-1 and V is TRBV9; D possibly corresponds to TRBD2 (7 bases). This CDR3 has 15 residues. In germline, CDR1 is SGDLS, CDR2 YYNGEE. The V end lost 4 bases, the J end lost 5 bases, and 16 bases lay between the germline ends. CDR3 nucleotide sequence: TGTGCCAGCAGCAAATCAACGGGGGGCCACAATGAGCAGTTCTTC. Protein: CASSKSTGGHNEQFF.

The rearrangement links TRBV30 to TRBJ1-2; perhaps TRBD1 as D (5 bases). CDR3 length: 14 residues. Germline-derived CDR1 and CDR2 are GTSNPN and SVGIG (reference sequence). V was pared by 1 base and J by 6 bases, with 15 bases between. CDR3 sequence reads: CAWSGSAPGDGYTF. The CDR3 nucleotides read TGTGCCTGGAGTGGGTCAGCCCCGGGGGATGGCTACACCTTC. Full variable domain (remainder filled in from reference TRBV30 and TRBJ1-2): SQTIHQWPATLVQPVGSPLSLECTVEGTSNPNLYWYRQAAGRGLQLLFYSVGIGQISSEVPQNLSASRPQDRQFILSSKKLLLSDSGFYLCAWSGSAPGDGYTFGSGTRLTVV.

V and J are TRBV2 and TRBJ2-7, with 7 bases fitting TRBD1. With V trimmed by 2 bases and J by 4 bases, 5 bases remained unmatched. Germline V gives CDR1 SNHLY, CDR2 FYNNEI. CDR3 size: 14 residues. As DNA, the CDR3 is TGTGCCAGCAGTGAATGGGCAGGGGGATACGAGCAGTACTTC. Its translation: CASSEWAGGYEQYF.